The entry below gives a single T cell receptor (beta chain) sequence along with its context. This sample was taken from a study of blood T cell repertoires in COVID-19. The length of the CDR3 is 14 residues. V was trimmed by 4 bases and J by 5 bases, leaving 15 bases between them. Germline V CDR1 and CDR2: SGHRS, YFSETQ. Individuals drawn from 24 US areas were about 18 to 95 years old. Method: immunoSEQ multiplex PCR; TCRdb's copy keeps in-frame clones and lacks some. The sample has around 85,000 clones, roughly 91% seen once. The chain has TRBV5-1 and TRBJ1-1; D is ambiguous. The TCR sequence derives from a woman aged 45-65 years with acute COVID-19. Material: PBMCs or T cells enriched from blood (not recorded which). The CDR3 sequence is CASSPHEGWTEAFF. The CDR3, as DNA: TGCGCCAGCAGCCCCCATGAGGGCTGGACTGAAGCTTTCTTT. Full variable domain (rest looked up from reference TRBV5-1 and TRBJ1-1): KAGVTQTPRYLIKTRGQQVTLSCSPISGHRSVSWYQQTPGQGLQFLFEYFSETQRNKGNFPGRFSGRQFSNSRSEMNVSTLELGDSALYLCASSPHEGWTEAFFGQGTRLTVV.